These 31 T cell receptor beta chains were sequenced from one sample in a study of OX40 agonist ivuxolimab in advanced cancers. The library relied on the immunoSEQ multiplex PCR assay. TCRdb obtained this table from immuneACCESS and retained in-frame rearrangements with V and J assigned. These tables miss some clones; where compared with another copy, unresolved V genes account for less than half of the shortfall, and the remainder is unexplained. The sample records roughly 70,000 clones, around 83% of which are singletons. The leading ten clones occupy approximately 0.4% of the sample. This specimen consisted of CD4+ or CD8+ T cells sorted from blood, obtained in a trial of the OX40 agonist ivuxolimab. The receptors derive from an adult with an advanced solid tumor such as melanoma, head and neck, liver or kidney cancer.

The CDR3 nucleotides read TGTGCCAGCAGCTCTACCTATAGCGGGGGGACGCAGTATTTT. Translating gives CASSSTYSGGTQYF. The rearrangement joins TRBV7-2 to TRBJ2-3; 10 positions match TRBD2. Germline trimming cut 4 bases from V and 9 bases from J; bases unmatched to any gene: 7. This CDR3 region has 14 residues. The V gene's germline CDR1 is SGHTA and CDR2 FQGNSA.

V gene TRBV5-6 combines with J gene TRBJ2-7; tentative D call: TRBD2 (5 bases). CDR3 length: 14 residues. Germline lookup yields CDR1 SGHDT and CDR2 YYEEEE. V was trimmed by 4 bases and J by 2 bases, leaving 13 bases between them. The CDR3 DNA reads as TGTGCCAGCAGCAGCCGGGGTAAAACCTACGAGCAGTACGTC. Protein: CASSSRGKTYEQYV.

This chain joins TRBV18 and TRBJ2-3; 8 nucleotides line up with TRBD1. The CDR3 length is 17 residues. J was trimmed by 5 bases and V by 4 bases; bases with no gene match: 14. Per germline, CDR1 KGHSH and CDR2 LQKENI. CDR3 sequence: CASSRDGTGLRRDTQYF. The CDR3 bases are TGTGCCAGCTCACGGGATGGGACAGGCCTGCGTAGAGATACGCAGTATTTT.

V gene TRBV27 combines with J gene TRBJ2-3, with D perhaps TRBD1 or TRBD2 (5 bases each). There are 15 residues in the CDR3. Trimming took 6 bases from V and 8 from J, leaving 21 bases between them. Germline CDR1 reads MNHEY; CDR2 reads SMNVEV (reference sequence). Here the CDR3 DNA reads TGTGCCAGCAGCAACCGGGACCGCAGGATCGGTACGCAGTATTTT. Its protein product is CASSNRDRRIGTQYF.

CDR3 DNA sequence: TGTGCCAGCAGTCGGTTGGTAGGGAATCAGGGGGGGTATTTT. It specifies CASSRLVGNQGGYF. The chain couples TRBV28 to TRBJ2-3, with a weak D call TRBD1 (7 bases). V was pared by 5 bases and J by 14 bases, with 23 bases between. Germline CDR1 reads MDHEN; CDR2 reads SYDVKM. The CDR3 length is 14 residues.

The chain employs TRBV2 and TRBJ1-2; perhaps TRBD1 as D (6 bases). Deletions cut 9 bases from V and 0 bases from J, with 17 bases between. CDR3 length: 15 amino acids. Germline CDR1 is SNHLY and CDR2 is FYNNEI. CDR3 DNA: TGTGCCAGTCGACGGGAGGGACACCCTAACTATGGCTACACCTTC. As protein: CASRREGHPNYGYTF. Full variable domain (rest looked up from reference TRBV2 and TRBJ1-2): EPEVTQTPSHQVTQMGQEVILRCVPISNHLYFYWYRQILGQKVEFLVSFYNNEISEKSEIFDDQFSVERPDGSNFTLKIRSTKLEDSAMYFCASRREGHPNYGYTFGSGTRLTVV.

The rearrangement joins TRBV9 to TRBJ1-1; 9 bases are a match to TRBD1. The CDR3 consists of 15 residues. V gave up 2 bases and J gave up 4 bases; unmatched junction bases: 6. CDR1 is SGDLS and CDR2 is YYNGEE in the germline V gene. The CDR3 bases are TGTGCCAGCAGCGTCGTGGGGACAGGGTCCACTGAAGCTTTCTTT. Its translation: CASSVVGTGSTEAFF.

This clone was seen only a few times. The genes are TRBV7-3 and TRBJ2-1; TRBD2 might be the D (5 bases). CDR1 and CDR2 (germline): SGHTA, FQGTGA. Trimming stripped 5 bases from V and 7 bases from J, with 18 bases between. The CDR3 is 15 amino acids. CDR3 sequence reads: CASSAAGPTGNEQFF. For the CDR3, the DNA is TGTGCCAGCAGCGCAGCCGGGCCGACGGGGAATGAGCAGTTCTTC.

The V and J genes are TRBV4-1 and TRBJ2-5; D uncertain. The CDR3 contains 14 residues. Germline assignment: CDR1 MGHRA and CDR2 YSYEKL. V lost 3 bases, J lost 1 base, and 9 bases lay in between. CDR3 protein: CASSQAVLQETQYF. Written as DNA, the CDR3 is TGCGCCAGCAGCCAGGCCGTACTCCAAGAGACCCAGTACTTC.

The table lists this clone with a few counts. V gene TRBV5-4 combines with J gene TRBJ2-5, with a weak D call TRBD2 (6 bases). The length of the CDR3 is 15 residues. The germline CDR1 and CDR2 sequences are SGHNT and YYREEE (reference sequence). Trimming stripped 4 bases from V and 3 bases from J, with 16 bases between. CDR3 region: CASSPGSHPKETQYF. The CDR3, as DNA: TGTGCCAGCAGCCCCGGGAGTCACCCCAAAGAGACCCAGTACTTC. The full variable domain, with the rest looked up from reference TRBV5-4 and TRBJ2-5, is ETGVTQSPTHLIKTRGQQVTLRCSSQSGHNTVSWYQQALGQGPQFIFQYYREEENGRGNFPPRFSGLQFPNYSSELNVNALELDDSALYLCASSPGSHPKETQYFGPGTRLLVL.

The chain is built from TRBV5-4 and TRBJ1-1, with no clear D. This CDR3 has 15 amino acids. V was trimmed by 0 bases and J by 5 bases, leaving 14 bases between them. Germline V gene data show CDR1 as SGHNT and CDR2 as YYREEE (reference sequence). CDR3 nucleotide sequence: TGTGCCAGCAGCTTGGATTTCGTGCGGAGGACTGAAGCTTTCTTT. This gives the protein CASSLDFVRRTEAFF. The variable domain in full, with the rest retrieved from reference TRBV5-4 and TRBJ1-1, is ETGVTQSPTHLIKTRGQQVTLRCSSQSGHNTVSWYQQALGQGPQFIFQYYREEENGRGNFPPRFSGLQFPNYSSELNVNALELDDSALYLCASSLDFVRRTEAFFGQGTRLTVV.

The table lists this clone with a count of one. The chain links TRBV11-2 to TRBJ2-5; D is unresolved. The J call could be wrong; TRBJ2-7 is a better fit for the DNA end. CDR1 and CDR2 (germline): SGHAT, FQNNGV. This CDR3 has 11 residues. CDR3: CASSFSGEQYF. In nucleotides, the CDR3 is TGTGCCAGCAGCTTTTCGGGCGAGCAGTACTTC.

This clone came up once. The chain couples TRBV15 to TRBJ1-2; D unresolved. V was trimmed by 0 bases and J by 7 bases, leaving 12 bases between them. The length of the CDR3 is 14 residues. Germline-derived CDR1 and CDR2 are LNHNV and YYDKDF (reference sequence). The CDR3 DNA follows: TGTGCCACCAGCAGAGAAATGTTGGACCTTGGCTACACCTTC. This gives the protein CATSREMLDLGYTF.

The sample holds a few counts of this clone. The chain is built from TRBV6-1 and TRBJ1-2; tentative D call: TRBD1 (5 bases). The CDR3 runs 14 residues. The germline V gene encodes CDR1 MNHNS and CDR2 SASEGT. The V end lost 6 bases, the J end lost 4 bases, and 15 bases lay between the germline ends. The CDR3 loop reads CASSLYPGPYGYTF. The CDR3 DNA follows: TGTGCCAGCAGCCTTTATCCGGGACCCTATGGCTACACCTTC.

V usage is TRBV7-2 and J usage is TRBJ2-6; no clear D. V lost 5 bases and J lost 0, with 11 bases in between. The V gene's germline CDR1 is SGHTA and CDR2 FQGNSA. The CDR3 has 16 residues. The CDR3, as DNA: TGTGCCAGCAGCATTGAGTCCTCCTCTGGGGCCAACGTCCTGACTTTC. Translated, it gives CASSIESSSGANVLTF.

This clone has more than one count but fewer than ten. The J gene is TRBJ1-2, the V gene TRBV28; 7 positions agree with TRBD1. The CDR3 extends over 15 amino acids. Trimming removed 2 bases from V and 8 bases from J; junction bases left unmatched: 11. Germline values: CDR1 MDHEN, CDR2 SYDVKM. The CDR3 DNA is TGTGCCAGCAGTTTACCCATAACAGGGGTTTTGGGCTACACCTTC. It encodes CASSLPITGVLGYTF.

This chain links TRBV4-1 with TRBJ2-3, with TRBD2 matching 9 bases. The V gene's germline CDR1 is MGHRA and CDR2 YSYEKL. The CDR3 sequence is 16 residues long. Unmatched junction bases numbered 10, after V lost 2 bases and J lost 7 bases. For the CDR3, the DNA is TGCGCCAGCAGCCAACCCCTTAGCGGGAGTAGGTATACGCAGTATTTT. Encoded protein: CASSQPLSGSRYTQYF.

This chain links TRBV28 with TRBJ1-2; D gene ambiguous. CDR1 and CDR2 from the germline V gene are MDHEN and SYDVKM. The CDR3 spans 15 residues. V was trimmed by 7 bases and J by 4 bases, leaving 19 bases between them. CDR3 nucleotide sequence: TGTGCCAGCACCAAGGCCAGGACGTTTGGCTATGGCTACACCTTC. Its protein is CASTKARTFGYGYTF.

The chain uses TRBV23-1 and TRBJ2-4; D assignment may be TRBD1 or TRBD2 (5 bases each). TRBV23-1 has ORF status, its function being uncertain. The CDR3 is 13 amino acids. The V end was cut by 7 bases, the J end by 1 base, with 8 bases between. CDR3: CASTRDAKNIQYF. CDR3 nucleotide sequence: TGCGCCAGCACCCGGGACGCCAAAAACATTCAGTACTTC.

This clone came up once. J is TRBJ1-2 and V is TRBV19; perhaps TRBD1 as D (5 bases). V was trimmed by 3 bases and J by 8 bases, leaving 19 bases between them. CDR1 and CDR2 from the germline V gene are LNHDA and SQIVND (reference sequence). The CDR3 runs 15 residues. This CDR3 reads CASSIDGTLYRGYTF. The DNA of the CDR3 is TGTGCCAGTAGTATCGACGGGACTCTGTACAGGGGCTACACCTTC.

The V and J genes are TRBV11-3 and TRBJ2-3; the match to TRBD1 covers 7 bases. This CDR3 region has 16 residues. The germline CDR1 and CDR2 sequences are SGHNT and YENEEA. The V and J ends lost 5 bases and 5 bases, in that order; junction bases with no gene match: 13. The CDR3 spells CASSDATGSSGDTQYF. The CDR3 DNA reads as TGTGCCAGCAGCGACGCGACAGGGTCGTCGGGAGATACGCAGTATTTT.

The chain combines TRBV28 with TRBJ1-2; 10 positions match TRBD1. The CDR3 is 14 amino acids. V was clipped by 6 bases and J by 5 bases; unmatched bases: 6. CDR1 MDHEN and CDR2 SYDVKM come from the germline V gene. This CDR3 reads CASSRDRGRYGYTF. CDR3 DNA sequence: TGTGCCAGCAGCAGGGACAGGGGACGATATGGCTACACCTTC.

The chain joins TRBV6-6 to TRBJ2-1, with 7 bases matching TRBD2. The germline gives CDR1 MNHNY, CDR2 SVGAGI (reference sequence). The CDR3 sequence is 14 residues long. The V gene end was trimmed by 7 bases and the J gene end by 8 bases; junction bases not matched to a gene: 11. CDR3 nucleotide sequence: TGTGCCAGCAACTTACGCGGGAGCTATGATGAGCAGTTCTTC. Residues: CASNLRGSYDEQFF.

This clone was counted a few times. The rearrangement links TRBV5-6 to TRBJ2-7; D is perhaps TRBD2 (6 bases). Trimming pared 1 base from V and 5 bases from J, leaving 16 bases between. The CDR3 runs to 15 residues. The germline V gene encodes CDR1 SGHDT and CDR2 YYEEEE. In DNA, the CDR3 is TGTGCCAGCAGCTTGCTAGAGGGAGGACGCGACGAGCAGTACTTC. It specifies CASSLLEGGRDEQYF.

The rearrangement links TRBV29-1 to TRBJ2-1, with no clear D. CDR1 is SQVTM, CDR2 ANQGSEA, per germline. CDR3 size: 12 residues. V dropped 7 bases and J dropped 6 bases, with 13 bases sitting between them. CDR3 DNA: TGCAGCGCTCGGACCCAAAGCAATGAGCAGTTCTTC. It translates to CSARTQSNEQFF.

J is TRBJ1-1 and V is TRBV28; D is perhaps TRBD1 (5 bases). Per the germline V gene, CDR1 is MDHEN and CDR2 is SYDVKM. The ends were cut back, 2 bases at V and 5 bases at J, with 15 bases in the middle. CDR3 length: 15 amino acids. The CDR3 sequence: CASSLPGTELTEAFF. The CDR3 DNA reads TGTGCCAGCAGTTTACCAGGGACGGAGTTGACTGAAGCTTTCTTT.

The V and J genes are TRBV19 and TRBJ2-4; D is ambiguous. The V end lost 3 bases, the J end lost 0 bases, and 9 bases lay between the germline ends. CDR1 is LNHDA and CDR2 is SQIVND in the germline V gene (reference sequence). The CDR3 has 15 amino acids. CDR3 region: CASSILRSAKNIQYF. CDR3 in DNA: TGTGCCAGTAGTATCCTCAGATCAGCCAAAAACATTCAGTACTTC.

J is TRBJ1-1 and V is TRBV18; D uncertain. V lost 2 bases and J lost 5, with 15 bases in between. Germline values: CDR1 KGHSH, CDR2 LQKENI. The CDR3 is 15 amino acids. The DNA of the CDR3 is TGTGCCAGCTCACCAGTCATGGTTATCTCGACTGAAGCTTTCTTT. The encoded protein is CASSPVMVISTEAFF.

This rearrangement joins TRBV5-4 to TRBJ1-6, with D possibly matching TRBD1 (5 bases). Germline assignment: CDR1 SGHNT and CDR2 YYREEE (reference sequence). V was trimmed by 0 bases and J by 10 bases, leaving 8 bases between them. The CDR3 is 13 amino acids. CDR3 nucleotide sequence: TGTGCCAGCAGCTTGGTCAGGGACTCACCCCTCCACTTT. This codes for CASSLVRDSPLHF.

The chain links TRBV19 to TRBJ1-6; no definite D call. V lost 3 bases and J 6 bases, leaving 15 bases between the germline ends. The CDR3 totals 16 residues. Germline-derived CDR1 and CDR2 are LNHDA and SQIVND (reference sequence). CDR3 protein: CASSMIGTGRNSPLHF. The DNA for the CDR3 is TGTGCCAGTAGTATGATCGGTACCGGTCGTAATTCACCCCTCCACTTT.

The V gene is TRBV7-2, the J gene TRBJ2-1; weak D call: TRBD2 (6 bases). CDR3 length equals 14 residues. The V gene lost 3 bases and the J gene lost 10 bases, with 16 bases spanning the gap. Germline V gene lookup returns CDR1 SGHTA and CDR2 FQGNSA. The CDR3 spells CASSFGRMEGEQFF. CDR3 nucleotides: TGTGCCAGCAGCTTCGGTCGGATGGAGGGGGAGCAGTTCTTC.